Sequencing of this T cell receptor beta chain was carried out in a study of blood T cell repertoires in COVID-19. Germline CDR1 reads MNHEY; CDR2 reads SMNVEV (reference sequence). The CDR3 sequence is 19 residues long. After removal of 6 bases from V and 4 bases from J, the junction contained 14 bases not matched to a gene. In the study's own analysis: Amplification of reference gene primers was used by the study to estimate nucleated cell counts. The method was immunoSEQ multiplex PCR; TCRdb's version includes in-frame clones alone and lacks a portion of them. V, J and clone size are those of that table, while D and trimming were read from the DNA. The data hold 150,000 to 200,000 clones, with approximately 88% observed a single time. Up to 2 weeks before entering the study, exposed participants had met a COVID-19 case.

What was sequenced was PBMCs or T cells enriched from blood (not recorded which). The TCR originated in a man between 65 and 80 years old who had been exposed to COVID-19. J is TRBJ2-6 and V is TRBV27; 11 nucleotides agree with TRBD2. The CDR3 DNA reads TGTGCCAGCAGCCGTCGACTAGCGGGGCCCGCATCCGGGGCCAACGTCCTGACTTTC. This translates into CASSRRLAGPASGANVLTF.